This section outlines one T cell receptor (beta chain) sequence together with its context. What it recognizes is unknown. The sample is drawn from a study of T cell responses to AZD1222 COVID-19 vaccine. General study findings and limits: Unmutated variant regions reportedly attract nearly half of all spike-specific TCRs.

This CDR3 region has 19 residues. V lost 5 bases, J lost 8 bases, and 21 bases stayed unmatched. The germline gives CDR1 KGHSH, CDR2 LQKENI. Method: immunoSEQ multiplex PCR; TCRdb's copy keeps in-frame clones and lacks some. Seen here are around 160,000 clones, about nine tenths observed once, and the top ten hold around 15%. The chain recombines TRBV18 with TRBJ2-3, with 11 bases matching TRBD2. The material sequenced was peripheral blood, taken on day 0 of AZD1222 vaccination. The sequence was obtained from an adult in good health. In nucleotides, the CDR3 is TGTGCCAGCTCATCGGCGACCCCTGGTAGCGGGGGGGCGCGGGGTACGCAGTATTTT. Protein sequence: CASSSATPGSGGARGTQYF.